A selection of T cell receptor beta chains follows, all from one sample in a study of radiation and T cells in renal cell carcinoma. The method was immunoSEQ multiplex PCR; TCRdb's version includes in-frame clones alone and lacks a portion of them. The data show about 86,000 clones, about 85% seen once. Specimen: blood, collected from a patient whose treatment included radiotherapy and nephrectomy. Receptors originate from a man aged 45-60 years with renal cell carcinoma. The CDR3 runs from the conserved cysteine through the conserved F or W. A D gene is named only where the DNA matches it firmly. Clone size appears in some rows only: once, few, many, or a class for an expanded clone.

TRBV14	NA	TRBJ2-1	NA	TGTGCCAGCAGCCGGGGGAACTTCGCCTACAATGAGCAGTTCTTC	CASSRGNFAYNEQFF
TRBV27	NA	TRBJ1-2	NA	TGTGCCAGCAGTCCCGGTGGGTATGGCTACACCTTC	CASSPGGYGYTF
TRBV4-1	TRBD2	TRBJ2-7	few	TGCGCCAGCAGCCCGGGACTAGCGGGAGGTTTGAGCTCCTACGAGCAGTACTTC	CASSPGLAGGLSSYEQYF
TRBV27	TRBD1	TRBJ1-1	NA	TGTGCCAGCAGAGGACAGGCCCGCACTGAAGCTTTCTTT	CASRGQARTEAFF
TRBV28	NA	TRBJ1-2	NA	TGTGCCAGCAGGACATTTTCTAACTATGGCTACACCTTC	CASRTFSNYGYTF
TRBV13	TRBD2	TRBJ2-7	NA	TGTGCCAGCAGCTTAGGTTCTAGCGGGATATCTTACGAGCAGTACTTC	CASSLGSSGISYEQYF
TRBV5-1	NA	TRBJ1-2	NA	TGCGCCAGCAGCTTGGAATCCGGTCGGGGCTACACCTTC	CASSLESGRGYTF
TRBV7-2	NA	TRBJ2-7	NA	TGTGCCAGCAGCTTAGTATTTGCGGGGGCAGACGAGCAGTACTTC	CASSLVFAGADEQYF
TRBV6-5	NA	TRBJ1-3	NA	TGTGCCAGCAGTTACCGACCCCGAGCTGTTGGAAACACCATATATTTT	CASSYRPRAVGNTIYF
TRBV27	NA	TRBJ1-2	NA	TGTGCCAGCAGTCCCTTCCAGGCCAACTATGGCTACACCTTC	CASSPFQANYGYTF
TRBV5-1	NA	TRBJ1-2	once	TGCGCCAGCAGCTTGGTCGGGCCAGGGGCGACCATCGGTGGCTACACCTTC	CASSLVGPGATIGGYTF
TRBV9	TRBD2	TRBJ2-3	few	TGTGCCAGCAGCGTAGCGGGGGGATCCACAGATACGCAGTATTTT	CASSVAGGSTDTQYF
TRBV9	TRBD2	TRBJ2-5	once	TGTGCCAGCAGCGTAGACGCGGCGGGGGGGCAGGGGACCCAGTACTTC	CASSVDAAGGQGTQYF
TRBV18	NA	TRBJ1-2	NA	TGTGCCAGCTCACCACCGTCGGAGAACTATGGCTACACCTTC	CASSPPSENYGYTF
TRBV7-2	NA	TRBJ1-2	NA	TGTGCCAGCAGCTTCGGACAGAACTATGGCTACACCTTC	CASSFGQNYGYTF
TRBV28	NA	TRBJ2-7	NA	TGTGCCAGCAGTTTGAGGGTTGGCGAGCAGTACTTC	CASSLRVGEQYF
TRBV27	NA	TRBJ2-7	NA	TGTGCCAGCCGGACAGTGCGAGAGAAGTACGAGCAGTACTTC	CASRTVREKYEQYF
TRBV7-9	NA	TRBJ1-3	NA	TGTGCCAGCAGCTTAGGGGAGGTGAACACCATATATTTT	CASSLGEVNTIYF
TRBV7-9	NA	TRBJ2-2	NA	TGTGCCAGCAGCTTGACAGCGGTAAACACCGGGGAGCTGTTTTTT	CASSLTAVNTGELFF
TRBV4-1	NA	TRBJ1-6	NA	TGCGCCAGCAGCCAAGATCCGAGCTCCTATAATTCACCCCTCCACTTT	CASSQDPSSYNSPLHF
TRBV5-1	NA	TRBJ2-2	once	TGCGCCAGCAGCTTGGTTTGGGGGGCTCCCGGGGAGCTGTTTTTT	CASSLVWGAPGELFF
TRBV29-1	NA	TRBJ2-3	NA	TGCAGCGTCGACCCCGACTCCCAGGGTGTCACGCAGTATTTT	CSVDPDSQGVTQYF
TRBV28	NA	TRBJ2-5	once	TGTGCCAGCAGGAAAGGGCCCTACCAAGAGACCCAGTACTTC	CASRKGPYQETQYF
TRBV29-1	NA	TRBJ2-1	NA	TGCAGCACTGGGTTTGATTATGAGCAGTTCTTC	CSTGFDYEQFF
TRBV7-2	NA	TRBJ2-2	NA	TGTGCCAGCAGCTATCGGACCTCAAACACCGGGGAGCTGTTTTTT	CASSYRTSNTGELFF
TRBV5-1	TRBD1	TRBJ2-7	few	TGCGCCAGCAGTACAGGGGCCAACGAGCAGTACTTC	CASSTGANEQYF
TRBV19	NA	TRBJ2-5	few	TGTGCCAGTAGGGACGAGGGGGGGCGCGAGACCCAGTACTTC	CASRDEGGRETQYF
TRBV2	TRBD2	TRBJ2-2	NA	TGTGCCAGCAGTGACCGGACTAGCGGTTTTTCGAACACCGGGGAGCTGTTTTTT	CASSDRTSGFSNTGELFF
TRBV5-1	NA	TRBJ2-3	NA	TGCGCCAGCAGCGGCGAAGGAGATACGCAGTATTTT	CASSGEGDTQYF
TRBV6-5	TRBD1	TRBJ1-3	NA	TGTGCCAGCAGTTACACTAACGACAGGGGTCGAAACACCATATATTTT	CASSYTNDRGRNTIYF
TRBV6-5	NA	TRBJ1-1	once	TGTGCCAGCAGTTACGGGGGCGCGAACACTGAAGCTTTCTTT	CASSYGGANTEAFF
TRBV4-1	TRBD2	TRBJ2-7	NA	TGCGCCAGCAGCCAAATCGGAGGTCGTCCAAGGCTAGCGGGGGGGAGTTCCTACGAGCAGTACTTC	CASSQIGGRPRLAGGSSYEQYF
TRBV6-1	TRBD1	TRBJ1-3	NA	TGTGCCAGCAGTGAATCACAGGGGGCATTCGGAAACACCATATATTTT	CASSESQGAFGNTIYF
TRBV5-4	TRBD2	TRBJ2-1	NA	TGTGCCAGCAGCTTGACTAGCGGTATAACTTACAATGAGCAGTTCTTC	CASSLTSGITYNEQFF
TRBV11-3	TRBD2	TRBJ2-1	NA	TGTGCCAGCAGCTTGGACCCTCTAGCGGGGGCCAACAATGAGCAGTTCTTC	CASSLDPLAGANNEQFF
TRBV5-5	NA	TRBJ2-2	NA	TGTGCCAGCAGCTGGGAGTTGACAGCGAACACCGGGGAGCTGTTTTTT	CASSWELTANTGELFF
TRBV7-6	NA	TRBJ1-5	few	TGTGCCAGCAGCCCCGACACCAATCAGCCCCAGCATTTT	CASSPDTNQPQHF
TRBV7-8	TRBD2	TRBJ2-5	NA	TGTGCCAGCAGCGGTAGCGGGGGACAAGAGACCCAGTACTTC	CASSGSGGQETQYF
TRBV29-1	TRBD1	TRBJ1-5	NA	TGCAGCGCTGGGACAGGGGATAGCAATCAGCCCCAGCATTTT	CSAGTGDSNQPQHF
TRBV6-5	TRBD1	TRBJ2-5	NA	TGTGCCAGCAGTTACCGAGCAGACAGGGCTATGCAGACCCAGTACTTC	CASSYRADRAMQTQYF
TRBV4-3	NA	TRBJ2-3	NA	TGCGCCAGCAGTCCCAGGGGGCTAGCGGGGAACCACCGGAGCACAGATACGCAGTATTTT	CASSPRGLAGNHRSTDTQYF
TRBV19	NA	TRBJ1-1	once	TGTGCCAGTAGTATGAAGATATGGTCTGAAGCTTTCTTT	CASSMKIWSEAFF
TRBV11-2	TRBD2	TRBJ2-4	NA	TGTGCCAGCAGCTTAGCTTCCGGGGGGAACCAAAACATTCAGTACTTC	CASSLASGGNQNIQYF
TRBV7-9	NA	TRBJ2-1	NA	TGTGCCAGCAGCTTACCTGGGACGGGAGAACACAATGAGCAGTTCTTC	CASSLPGTGEHNEQFF